The 11 T cell receptor beta chains below come from one sample, sequenced in a study of OX40 agonist ivuxolimab in advanced cancers. Assay used: immunoSEQ multiplex PCR; TCRdb lists only in-frame clones, some missing. The sample lists under 55,000 clones; around 82% were seen once. The starting material was CD4+ or CD8+ T cells sorted from blood, obtained in a trial of the OX40 agonist ivuxolimab. The receptors were gathered from an adult with an advanced solid tumor such as melanoma, head and neck, liver or kidney cancer.

The CDR3 DNA reads as TGTGCCAGCAGCCGGGGACTTTCGAGGGGGGAGACCCAGTACTTC. This encodes CASSRGLSRGETQYF. The chain combines TRBV5-4 with TRBJ2-5, with D perhaps matching TRBD1 or TRBD2 (6 bases each). Per germline, CDR1 SGHNT and CDR2 YYREEE (reference sequence). Trimming shortened V by 4 bases and J by 5 bases, and 18 bases separated the two germline ends. The CDR3 loop spans 15 amino acids. Looking up the rest from reference TRBV5-4 and TRBJ2-5 gives the full variable domain: ETGVTQSPTHLIKTRGQQVTLRCSSQSGHNTVSWYQQALGQGPQFIFQYYREEENGRGNFPPRFSGLQFPNYSSELNVNALELDDSALYLCASSRGLSRGETQYFGPGTRLLVL.

The chain combines TRBV7-6 with TRBJ2-7, with D unclear. Trimming stripped 4 bases from V and 3 bases from J, with 10 bases between. Germline lookup yields CDR1 SGHVS and CDR2 FNYEAQ. The CDR3 is made up of 13 amino acids. The chain's CDR3 is CASSSFEIYEQYF. The CDR3 nucleotides read TGTGCCAGCAGCTCATTTGAGATCTACGAGCAGTACTTC.

The genes are TRBV29-1 and TRBJ2-7; 8 bases are shared with TRBD1. This CDR3 has 13 amino acids. CDR1 is SQVTM, CDR2 ANQGSEA, per germline. V was pared by 6 bases and J by 5 bases, with 9 bases of the junction left unmatched. CDR3 amino acids: CSVHRDRNNEQYF. As DNA, the CDR3 is TGCAGCGTGCACCGGGACAGGAACAACGAGCAGTACTTC.

This clone was recorded a few times. The J gene is TRBJ2-5, the V gene TRBV11-2; D unclear. Trimming removed 1 base from V and 5 bases from J, with 5 bases in between. Germline values: CDR1 SGHAT, CDR2 FQNNGV. The CDR3 contains 12 residues. The CDR3 nucleotides read TGTGCCAGCAGCTTAGGTTACGAGACCCAGTACTTC. It codes for CASSLGYETQYF.

This clone was recorded once. V usage is TRBV28 and J usage is TRBJ1-4; D might be TRBD1 (5 bases). CDR1 MDHEN and CDR2 SYDVKM come from the germline V gene. Trimming cost V 5 bases and J 12 bases, with 13 bases left between them. The CDR3 runs 12 residues. The CDR3 loop reads CASSTRWGELFF. DNA of the CDR3: TGTGCCAGCAGTACCCGATGGGGGGAACTGTTTTTT.

The chain couples TRBV6-6 to TRBJ2-7; 10 nucleotides align to TRBD1. With 6 bases clipped from V and 2 bases from J, the junction kept 10 bases outside the gene matches. This CDR3 has 16 amino acids. CDR1 is MNHNY, CDR2 SVGAGI, per germline (reference sequence). The CDR3, as DNA: TGTGCCAGCAGAACCTCAACCGGGACAGGGGCCTACGAGCAGTACTTC. It encodes CASRTSTGTGAYEQYF.

The genes are TRBV10-3 and TRBJ2-7; TRBD2 is a possible D gene (6 bases). In germline, CDR1 is ENHRY, CDR2 SYGVKD. Trimming removed 5 bases from V and 5 bases from J, with 16 bases in between. The CDR3 length is 14 residues. This CDR3 reads CAISHGTRADEQYF. In DNA, the CDR3 is TGTGCCATCAGTCACGGGACTCGTGCGGACGAGCAGTACTTC.

The chain is built from TRBV6-5 and TRBJ1-5; D unresolved. Germline V CDR1 and CDR2: MNHEY, SVGAGI. The CDR3 has 14 amino acids. Deletions cut 0 bases from V and 7 bases from J, with 10 bases between. CDR3 nucleotides: TGTGCCAGCAGTTACTCGCAGTATCAACAGCCCCAGCATTTT. This translates into CASSYSQYQQPQHF.

This clone was found once. The V and J genes are TRBV19 and TRBJ2-5; possible D gene TRBD1, 6 bases. Trimming cost V 3 bases and J 5 bases, with 19 bases left between them. The CDR3 consists of 16 residues. The germline gives CDR1 LNHDA, CDR2 SQIVND (reference sequence). CDR3 loop: CASSIDIQGRRETQYF. For the CDR3, the DNA is TGTGCCAGTAGTATCGACATACAGGGTCGGCGGGAGACCCAGTACTTC.

This clone was counted a single time. The chain links TRBV15 to TRBJ2-7; unclear D gene. Trimming left V 8 bases short and J 0 bases short, with 11 bases between. The germline V gene has CDR1 LNHNV and CDR2 YYDKDF (reference sequence). The CDR3 runs 13 residues. The CDR3 sequence is CATRGPGSYEQYF. CDR3 DNA: TGTGCCACCCGCGGTCCTGGCTCCTACGAGCAGTACTTC.

CDR3 region: CASSVVAENTEAFF. The CDR3 DNA follows: TGTGCCAGCAGCGTAGTGGCGGAAAACACTGAAGCTTTCTTT. The rearrangement links TRBV9 to TRBJ1-1; no clear D. V lost 0 bases and J 2 bases, leaving 8 bases between the germline ends. The CDR3 totals 14 residues. Germline V gives CDR1 SGDLS, CDR2 YYNGEE.